What follows are 30 T cell receptor beta chains derived from one specimen sequenced in a study of cytomegalovirus exposure and HLA in healthy donors. The primer mix had 60 Vbeta and 13 Jbeta primers. Libraries were prepared by immunoSEQ multiplex PCR; TCRdb keeps only in-frame clonotypes and omits some of them. The data contain over 150,000 clones, approximately 79% of them singletons. What was sequenced was PBMCs. The receptors were gathered from a man aged 55 to 69 in good health and CMV-seronegative.

CDR3 in amino acids: CASSQVAGVDEQFF. The CDR3 nucleotides read TGCGCCAGCAGCCAAGTAGCGGGAGTCGATGAGCAGTTCTTC. The chain is built from TRBV4-3 and TRBJ2-1, with 9 bases lining up with TRBD2. Germline CDR1 is LGHNA and CDR2 is YSLEER. This CDR3 has 14 residues. With V trimmed by 1 base and J by 8 bases, 3 bases remained unmatched.

CDR3 nucleotides: TGTGCCATCATGGGACACACGAACACTGAAGCTTTCTTT. This gives the protein CAIMGHTNTEAFF. This rearrangement joins TRBV10-3 to TRBJ1-1, with D perhaps TRBD1 (6 bases). The length of the CDR3 is 13 residues. V lost 7 bases and J lost 1, with 10 bases in between. Germline V gives CDR1 ENHRY, CDR2 SYGVKD.

The rearrangement joins TRBV7-8 to TRBJ1-3, with a tentative D call TRBD1 (6 bases). The V end was cut by 0 bases, the J end by 6 bases, with 12 bases between. This CDR3 is built from 15 residues. The germline gives CDR1 SGHVS, CDR2 FQNEAQ. In DNA form, the CDR3 reads TGTGCCAGCAGCTTAGCGCGGAGGACAGTAAACACCATATATTTT. It specifies CASSLARRTVNTIYF.

This clone occurred a few times. The rearrangement uses TRBV18 and TRBJ2-7; no firm D call. Trimming stripped 3 bases from V and 4 bases from J, with 13 bases between. The CDR3 runs to 14 residues. Germline V gene sequence: CDR1 KGHSH, CDR2 LQKENI. The CDR3 DNA reads as TGTGCCAGCTCACCTTTGGGCCCAGGTTACGAGCAGTACTTC. Translation gives CASSPLGPGYEQYF.

The chain couples TRBV18 to TRBJ1-2, with D possibly TRBD1 on 5 matching bases. This CDR3 has 13 amino acids. V lost 5 bases to trimming and J lost 3 bases, with 10 bases between them. Looked up from germline, CDR1 is KGHSH and CDR2 is LQKENI. CDR3 region: CASSSDRDYGYTF. CDR3 sequence (DNA): TGTGCCAGCTCATCCGACAGAGACTATGGCTACACCTTC.

V usage is TRBV18 and J usage is TRBJ2-5; a possible D gene is TRBD2 (6 bases). The CDR3 covers 16 residues. From germline, CDR1 is KGHSH and CDR2 LQKENI. V lost 0 bases to trimming and J lost 5 bases, with 16 bases between them. The CDR3 is CASSPPSAGSGETQYF. DNA for the CDR3: TGTGCCAGCTCACCACCCAGTGCGGGGTCGGGGGAGACCCAGTACTTC. Full variable domain (missing parts from reference TRBV18 and TRBJ2-5): NAGVMQNPRHLVRRRGQEARLRCSPMKGHSHVYWYRQLPEEGLKFMVYLQKENIIDESGMPKERFSAEFPKEGPSILRIQQVVRGDSAAYFCASSPPSAGSGETQYFGPGTRLLVL.

This clone was detected only once. The chain combines TRBV11-2 with TRBJ2-1; no clear D gene. Germline V gives CDR1 SGHAT, CDR2 FQNNGV. V lost 4 bases and J 3 bases, leaving 13 bases between the germline ends. CDR3 length: 15 residues. CDR3 coding DNA: TGTGCCAGCAGCTCGACCCTTAGCAGCTACAATGAGCAGTTCTTC. Translation: CASSSTLSSYNEQFF.

The V and J genes are TRBV30 and TRBJ1-6; 10 bases align to TRBD1. Germline CDR1 and CDR2: GTSNPN and SVGIG (reference sequence). The CDR3 covers 16 residues. The V and J ends lost 1 base and 7 bases, in that order; junction bases with no gene match: 7. DNA of the CDR3: TGTGCCTGGAGTGGTGGGGACAGGGGATTCAATTCACCCCTCCACTTT. Translated: CAWSGGDRGFNSPLHF.

The chain combines TRBV7-2 with TRBJ2-5, with TRBD2 as a possible D gene (5 bases). With 2 bases removed from V and 1 base from J, the gap between germline ends came to 11 bases. This CDR3 comprises 15 residues. Germline V CDR1 and CDR2: SGHTA, FQGNSA. The CDR3 nucleotides read TGTGCCAGCAGCTTACAAAGCGGAGCCCAAGAGACCCAGTACTTC. Protein sequence: CASSLQSGAQETQYF.

J is TRBJ1-5 and V is TRBV19; D gene ambiguous. Germline CDR1 reads LNHDA; CDR2 reads SQIVND (reference sequence). The CDR3 runs to 15 residues. The V and J ends lost 1 base and 2 bases respectively, with 9 bases between them. The CDR3 reads CASSIGRQGNQPQHF. DNA of the CDR3: TGTGCCAGTAGTATAGGCCGCCAGGGCAATCAGCCCCAGCATTTT.

The V gene is TRBV5-4, the J gene TRBJ1-2; TRBD1 aligns across 7 bases. Germline trimming cut 7 bases from V and 4 bases from J; bases unmatched to any gene: 7. CDR3 length: 13 residues. Per germline, CDR1 SGHNT and CDR2 YYREEE (reference sequence). CDR3 amino acids: CASGRQGFYGYTF. The CDR3 DNA reads TGTGCCAGCGGGAGACAGGGCTTCTATGGCTACACCTTC.

The chain links TRBV19 to TRBJ2-7; TRBD1 agrees at 8 bases. This CDR3 has 14 amino acids. Germline V CDR1 and CDR2: LNHDA, SQIVND (reference sequence). The J segment lost 4 bases and the V segment lost 6 bases, leaving 8 bases of the junction unmatched. The CDR3 DNA sequence: TGTGCCAGTAGCCAGGGGGCGTTCGGTTACGAGCAGTACTTC. Amino acids: CASSQGAFGYEQYF.

The chain joins TRBV30 to TRBJ2-6; D is undetermined. V shed 0 bases and J shed 0 bases, with 6 bases lying between them. CDR3 length equals 15 residues. Germline values: CDR1 GTSNPN, CDR2 SVGIG (reference sequence). This CDR3 reads CAWSVRGSGANVLTF. The CDR3 DNA follows: TGTGCCTGGAGTGTACGCGGCTCTGGGGCCAACGTCCTGACTTTC.

Only a few counts were recorded for this clone. The chain recombines TRBV6-4 with TRBJ2-1; the match to TRBD2 covers 11 bases. The CDR3 covers 15 residues. V shed 5 bases, J shed 4 bases, and the junction held 4 bases outside the gene matches. The V gene's germline CDR1 is MRHNA and CDR2 SNTAGT. The CDR3 region is CASSHSGGEYNEQFF. The DNA of the CDR3 is TGTGCCAGCAGTCATAGCGGGGGGGAATACAATGAGCAGTTCTTC.

The rearrangement uses TRBV11-1 and TRBJ2-1, with 9 bases identical to TRBD1. The CDR3 is 15 residues long. Germline-derived CDR1 and CDR2 are SGHAT and FQDESV (reference sequence). Losses at the gene ends were 7 bases for V and 8 bases for J; bases not matched to a gene: 12. The CDR3 region has the DNA TGTGCCAGCACCGTCGGAGGGACAGGGAGGGATGAGCAGTTCTTC. Translated, it gives CASTVGGTGRDEQFF.

This clone was seen only a few times. The chain combines TRBV7-2 with TRBJ2-7; TRBD2 matches at 8 bases. CDR1 SGHTA and CDR2 FQGNSA come from the germline V gene. Losses at the gene ends were 5 bases for V and 2 bases for J; bases not matched to a gene: 11. The CDR3 length is 16 residues. CDR3 bases: TGTGCCAGCAGCCCTGTGAGCGGGGGTGAACCCTACGAGCAGTACTTC. The encoded protein is CASSPVSGGEPYEQYF.

A few counts support this clone. The chain employs TRBV28 and TRBJ1-2; 7 bases match TRBD1. From germline, CDR1 is MDHEN and CDR2 SYDVKM. The CDR3 length is 15 residues. V lost 7 bases and J lost 5; bases outside the gene matches: 13. CDR3 sequence (DNA): TGTGCCAGCACCACCCCCAGGGGGACCATTTATGGCTACACCTTC. This sequence encodes CASTTPRGTIYGYTF.

The V call is TRBV6-5, the J call TRBJ2-7; D unresolved. CDR3 length: 14 residues. Germline CDR1 and CDR2: MNHEY and SVGAGI. V lost 7 bases to trimming and J lost 0 bases, with 13 bases between them. The CDR3 reads CASTDPNNSYEQYF. The DNA for the CDR3 is TGTGCCAGCACCGATCCGAACAACTCCTACGAGCAGTACTTC.

As regards this clone: The sample holds other DNA sequences that translate to the same CDR3. J is TRBJ2-2 and V is TRBV6-6, with unresolved D. The V end was cut by 0 bases, the J end by 8 bases, with 7 bases between. The CDR3 is 13 amino acids. Germline V CDR1 and CDR2: MNHNY, SVGAGI (reference sequence). CDR3 DNA: TGTGCCAGCAGTTACTCCTCCCCGGGGGAGCTGTTTTTT. It specifies CASSYSSPGELFF.

The chain combines TRBV5-1 with TRBJ2-1, with 7 bases identical to TRBD2. Trimming at V came to 0 bases and at J to 7 bases, leaving 7 bases not matched to a gene. Germline V gene lookup returns CDR1 SGHRS and CDR2 YFSETQ. The CDR3 is 15 amino acids. CDR3 loop: CASSLDGGTGNEQFF. The CDR3 region has the DNA TGCGCCAGCAGCTTGGACGGGGGGACCGGGAATGAGCAGTTCTTC.

The chain is built from TRBV2 and TRBJ2-5; possible D gene TRBD2, 6 bases. The DNA end is more similar to TRBJ2-7, so the J call may be wrong. The CDR3 is 17 amino acids. Germline-derived CDR1 and CDR2 are SNHLY and FYNNEI. CDR3 sequence (DNA): TGTGCCAGCAGTGAAGGATTTGGGGCCCGGGGGTCCTACGAGCAGTACTTC. This codes for CASSEGFGARGSYEQYF.

This clone was found a few times. This chain connects TRBV18 to TRBJ2-7; TRBD2 matches 7 bases. The CDR3 is 16 amino acids. The J segment lost 0 bases and the V segment lost 1 base, leaving 6 bases of the junction unmatched. Germline lookup yields CDR1 KGHSH and CDR2 LQKENI. The CDR3 sequence: CASSPRLAAYSYEQYF. The CDR3 region has the DNA TGTGCCAGCTCACCACGGCTAGCGGCCTACTCCTACGAGCAGTACTTC. Full variable domain (missing parts from reference TRBV18 and TRBJ2-7): NAGVMQNPRHLVRRRGQEARLRCSPMKGHSHVYWYRQLPEEGLKFMVYLQKENIIDESGMPKERFSAEFPKEGPSILRIQQVVRGDSAAYFCASSPRLAAYSYEQYFGPGTRLTVT.

This clone was picked up a small number of times. The chain combines TRBV6-5 with TRBJ2-7; D may be TRBD2 (8 bases). The germline CDR1 and CDR2 sequences are MNHEY and SVGAGI. The CDR3 is 14 residues long. V was clipped by 6 bases and J by 6 bases, with 18 bases between them. In DNA, the CDR3 is TGTGCCAGCAGCATCGGGACTAGGGGGCTCGAGCAGTACTTC. This translates into CASSIGTRGLEQYF.

The V gene is TRBV7-2, the J gene TRBJ2-1; 9 bases match TRBD2. Germline CDR1 is SGHTA and CDR2 is FQGNSA. J lost 9 bases, V lost 3 bases, and 12 bases had no gene match. The CDR3 extends over 16 amino acids. Written as DNA, the CDR3 is TGTGCCAGCAGCTTTCAGGGCGGGGGGGCTGAGGGTGAGCAGTTCTTC. This encodes CASSFQGGGAEGEQFF.

In this sample, this clone turned up once. This sequence joins TRBV6-6 and TRBJ2-1, with D perhaps TRBD1 (6 bases). Between the trimmed V and J ends, which lost 2 bases and 8 bases, there was a span of 10 bases. The CDR3 sequence is 13 residues long. Germline values: CDR1 MNHNY, CDR2 SVGAGI (reference sequence). CDR3 DNA: TGTGCCAGCAGTTACCTGGGACACGATGAGCAGTTCTTC. It translates to CASSYLGHDEQFF.

The table lists this clone with a count of one. V usage is TRBV5-1 and J usage is TRBJ2-5, with TRBD2 matching 8 bases. V gave up 5 bases and J gave up 3 bases; unmatched junction bases: 9. Looked up from germline, CDR1 is SGHRS and CDR2 is YFSETQ. This CDR3 spans 15 amino acids. In DNA form, the CDR3 reads TGCGCCAGCAGAGAGGCGGGGGGCCGGGAAGAGACCCAGTACTTC. This gives the protein CASREAGGREETQYF.

This chain links TRBV6-5 with TRBJ1-2; 8 bases are a match to TRBD1. This CDR3 has 13 amino acids. Germline CDR1 MNHEY, CDR2 SVGAGI. V lost 6 bases to trimming and J lost 4 bases; unmatched junction nucleotides: 4. The CDR3 spells CASRTGAGYGYTF. CDR3 DNA sequence: TGTGCCAGCAGGACAGGGGCCGGCTATGGCTACACCTTC.

The chain combines TRBV4-2 with TRBJ2-5; 7 bases map to TRBD2. Trimming cost V 0 bases and J 4 bases; bases outside gene matches: 5. The CDR3 contains 15 residues. Germline V gene sequence: CDR1 LGHNA, CDR2 YNFKEQ. The CDR3 DNA follows: TGTGCCAGCAGCCAAGACAGAGGCGGGGGAGAGACCCAGTACTTC. Amino acids: CASSQDRGGGETQYF.

V is TRBV7-7 and J is TRBJ1-5, with 9 bases matching TRBD1. CDR3 length: 18 amino acids. CDR1 and CDR2 (germline): SSHAT, FNYEAQ (reference sequence). J was trimmed by 1 base and V by 5 bases; bases with no gene match: 12. The CDR3 loop reads CASSATGTGFWSNQPQHF. The CDR3, as DNA: TGTGCCAGCAGCGCGACCGGGACAGGGTTTTGGAGCAATCAGCCCCAGCATTTT.

The chain recombines TRBV9 with TRBJ2-2; D may be TRBD2 (8 bases). Trimming stripped 3 bases from V and 1 base from J, with 13 bases between. Per germline, CDR1 SGDLS and CDR2 YYNGEE. This CDR3 has 16 residues. The CDR3 nucleotides read TGTGCCAGCAGCGAGGGGGCGGGGGGGAACACCGGGGAGCTGTTTTTT. It encodes CASSEGAGGNTGELFF.